One sample yielded the 30 T cell receptor beta chains listed below, sequenced in a study of beta chain features in type 1 diabetes. Reverse transcribing all isolated RNA meant expressed TCRB transcripts were sequenced. Profiling relied on immunoSEQ multiplex PCR, and the TCRdb table lists in-frame clones only, not all of them. Here the sample spans 150,000 to 200,000 clones, about 8.3% being singletons. Study results and caveats: The study found moderately but significantly shorter TCRB CDR3s in all four CD4+ subsets of Type 1 diabetes patients.

For these TCRs, the target antigens are not known. The specimen sequenced was central memory CD4+ T cells from blood. Every receptor here comes from a woman aged 18-30 years with type 1 diabetes.

This clone occurred a few times. V and J are TRBV4-3 and TRBJ2-2; TRBD2 aligns across 8 bases. This CDR3 contains 16 residues. Germline V gives CDR1 LGHNA, CDR2 YSLEER. The V segment lost 4 bases and the J segment 6 bases; nucleotides outside the gene matches: 10. CDR3 amino acids: CASSLAGLPPAGELFF. CDR3 DNA sequence: TGCGCCAGCAGCCTAGCGGGACTACCCCCGGCCGGGGAGCTGTTTTTT.

This clone was detected a few times. The chain uses TRBV28 and TRBJ1-2; 7 bases are shared with TRBD1. J was trimmed by 4 bases and V by 6 bases; bases with no gene match: 5. This CDR3 has 13 residues. CDR1 is MDHEN and CDR2 is SYDVKM in the germline V gene. CDR3 in amino acids: CASRDRDSYGYTF. CDR3 coding DNA: TGTGCCAGCAGAGACCGGGACAGCTATGGCTACACCTTC.

There are a few counts of this clone. The chain couples TRBV27 to TRBJ1-5, with a tentative D call TRBD1 (6 bases). V lost 2 bases and J 4 bases, leaving 12 bases between the germline ends. The CDR3 runs to 15 residues. Germline V lookup: CDR1 MNHEY, CDR2 SMNVEV (reference sequence). This CDR3 reads CASSLRTDSNQPQHF. In DNA, the CDR3 is TGTGCCAGCAGTTTAAGGACAGACTCGAATCAGCCCCAGCATTTT.

There are a few counts of this clone. CDR3 sequence reads: CASSLEGTSGYNEQFF. The CDR3 DNA sequence: TGCGCCAGCAGCTTGGAGGGGACTAGCGGTTACAATGAGCAGTTCTTC. The chain carries TRBV5-1 and TRBJ2-1; 11 bases line up with TRBD2. Germline loops: CDR1 SGHRS, CDR2 YFSETQ. CDR3 length: 16 residues. The junction had 3 bases not matched to a gene; V was cut back by 0 bases and J by 4 bases.

This clone was detected only a few times. This chain uses TRBV19 with TRBJ2-3; D not resolved. The CDR3 consists of 13 residues. Per the germline V gene, CDR1 is LNHDA and CDR2 is SQIVND (reference sequence). Trimming stripped 1 base from V and 5 bases from J, with 7 bases between. The CDR3 region has the DNA TGTGCCAGTAGTATAGTAACGGGAGATACGCAGTATTTT. Amino acid sequence: CASSIVTGDTQYF. The entire variable domain, with the rest obtained from reference TRBV19 and TRBJ2-3, is as follows: DGGITQSPKYLFRKEGQNVTLSCEQNLNHDAMYWYRQDPGQGLRLIYYSQIVNDFQKGDIAEGYSVSREKKESFPLTVTSAQKNPTAFYLCASSIVTGDTQYFGPGTRLTVL.

This clone has a handful of counts. The chain recombines TRBV4-2 with TRBJ2-2, with 11 nucleotides matching TRBD2. CDR3 length: 15 residues. The J segment lost 3 bases and the V segment lost 4 bases, leaving 1 base of the junction unmatched. CDR1 LGHNA and CDR2 YNFKEQ come from the germline V gene. CDR3 region: CASSRGLADTGELFF. Here the CDR3 DNA reads TGTGCCAGCAGCCGGGGACTAGCGGACACCGGGGAGCTGTTTTTT.

The chain uses TRBV19 and TRBJ2-2; a possible D gene is TRBD1 (5 bases). Per germline, CDR1 LNHDA and CDR2 SQIVND (reference sequence). The CDR3 length is 14 residues. V was trimmed by 2 bases and J by 7 bases, leaving 11 bases between them. In nucleotides, the CDR3 is TGTGCCAGTAGTATACTTGAAGGGGTCGGGGAGCTGTTTTTT. Its translation: CASSILEGVGELFF.

This chain joins TRBV6-5 and TRBJ2-7; 9 positions agree with TRBD2. The CDR3 covers 15 residues. Losses at the gene ends were 7 bases for V and 2 bases for J; bases not matched to a gene: 9. From germline, CDR1 is MNHEY and CDR2 SVGAGI. The CDR3, as DNA: TGTGCCAGCAAGCGGGAGGCGACCTCGGCCTACGAGCAGTACTTC. Translation: CASKREATSAYEQYF.

The CDR3 loop is CAINTGAGYGYTF. CDR3 bases: TGTGCCATCAATACAGGGGCGGGCTATGGCTACACCTTC. This rearrangement joins TRBV2 to TRBJ1-2, with TRBD1 matching over 7 bases. After removal of 10 bases from V and 4 bases from J, the junction contained 9 bases not matched to a gene. Germline V gene sequence: CDR1 SNHLY, CDR2 FYNNEI. This CDR3 region has 13 residues.

A few counts support this clone. The V gene is TRBV7-9, the J gene TRBJ2-5; TRBD1 agrees at 8 bases. The CDR3 runs to 15 residues. The V gene end was trimmed by 5 bases and the J gene end by 5 bases; junction bases not matched to a gene: 10. Germline V gene lookup returns CDR1 SEHNR and CDR2 FQNEAQ (reference sequence). The CDR3 coding sequence is TGTGCCAGCAGCGGTGGACAGGGACGGTCGGAGACCCAGTACTTC. Its translation is CASSGGQGRSETQYF.

The chain employs TRBV4-3 and TRBJ1-2; D is uncertain. The V end was cut by 5 bases, the J end by 1 base, with 8 bases between. Germline CDR1 is LGHNA and CDR2 is YSLEER. This CDR3 spans 13 amino acids. As DNA, the CDR3 is TGCGCCAGCAGCTCCCAGAATAACTATGGCTACACCTTC. Translating gives CASSSQNNYGYTF.

This clone was picked up a small number of times. V gene TRBV19 combines with J gene TRBJ1-2; 8 positions match TRBD1. The length of the CDR3 is 14 residues. Germline lookup yields CDR1 LNHDA and CDR2 SQIVND (reference sequence). Germline trimming cut 6 bases from V and 1 base from J; bases unmatched to any gene: 4. The CDR3 spells CASSRDRSNYGYTF. The CDR3, as DNA: TGTGCCAGTAGCAGGGACAGGAGTAACTATGGCTACACCTTC.

This clone was observed a handful of times. The chain carries TRBV10-2 and TRBJ1-4, with D perhaps matching TRBD1 (5 bases). This CDR3 is built from 15 residues. Deletions cut 6 bases from V and 4 bases from J, with 15 bases between. Germline loops: CDR1 WSHSY, CDR2 SAAADI. CDR3: CASSTNQGLNEKLFF. The CDR3 DNA sequence: TGCGCCAGCAGCACAAACCAGGGCCTTAATGAAAAACTGTTTTTT.

This clone was counted between two and nine times. Other DNA sequences of this sample code for an identical CDR3. The chain employs TRBV7-2 and TRBJ2-5, with D possibly TRBD1 on 5 matching bases. The germline gives CDR1 SGHTA, CDR2 FQGNSA. V dropped 4 bases and J dropped 4 bases, with 7 bases sitting between them. The CDR3 is made up of 12 amino acids. CDR3 amino acids: CASSSQGETQYF. The CDR3 region has the DNA TGTGCCAGCAGCTCCCAGGGAGAGACCCAGTACTTC. Complete variable domain (other parts from reference TRBV7-2 and TRBJ2-5): GAGVSQSPSNKVTEKGKDVELRCDPISGHTALYWYRQSLGQGLEFLIYFQGNSAPDKSGLPSDRFSAERTGGSVSTLTIQRTQQEDSAVYLCASSSQGETQYFGPGTRLLVL.

A few counts support this clone. V usage is TRBV27 and J usage is TRBJ1-2; 7 nucleotides line up with TRBD1. The CDR3 is 13 residues long. CDR1 is MNHEY and CDR2 is SMNVEV in the germline V gene (reference sequence). Trimming took 7 bases from V and 7 from J; bases not matched to a gene: 9. CDR3 protein: CASKVDRVSGYTF. The CDR3, as DNA: TGTGCCAGCAAGGTAGACAGGGTCTCTGGCTACACCTTC.

In this sample, this clone turned up a few times. Here the CDR3 DNA reads TGTGCCACCACCGCGGGTAGCGGGATGTACAATGAGCAGTTCTTC. This translates into CATTAGSGMYNEQFF. The chain carries TRBV7-6 and TRBJ2-1, with TRBD2 matching over 8 bases. This CDR3 is built from 15 residues. CDR1 and CDR2 from the germline V gene are SGHVS and FNYEAQ. J gave up 4 bases and V 10 bases, and 12 bases lay outside the gene matches.

This clone was observed at least ten times. The rearrangement joins TRBV4-1 to TRBJ1-5; the D gene is possibly TRBD1 (6 bases). Germline CDR1 and CDR2: MGHRA and YSYEKL. This CDR3 is built from 14 residues. V was shortened by 6 bases and J by 4 bases, with 13 bases between the two germline ends. In DNA, the CDR3 is TGCGCCAGCAGTTCAACACAGGGAAATCAGCCCCAGCATTTT. Translation gives CASSSTQGNQPQHF.

The chain carries TRBV2 and TRBJ1-6; D not resolved. The CDR3 spans 15 residues. V was trimmed by 6 bases and J by 9 bases, leaving 18 bases between them. Germline V CDR1 and CDR2: SNHLY, FYNNEI. The CDR3 loop is CASRALIQQISPLHF. CDR3 DNA sequence: TGTGCCAGCAGGGCCCTCATACAGCAGATTTCACCCCTCCACTTT.

V usage is TRBV15 and J usage is TRBJ2-1; 10 bases fit TRBD1. The CDR3 consists of 16 residues. V shed 1 base, J shed 7 bases, and the junction held 7 bases outside the gene matches. Germline V gene sequence: CDR1 LNHNV, CDR2 YYDKDF (reference sequence). The CDR3 DNA reads as TGTGCCACCAGCAGAGCACCGGGACAGGGGTCAAATGAGCAGTTCTTC. It specifies CATSRAPGQGSNEQFF. The variable domain in full, completed from reference TRBV15 and TRBJ2-1, reads DAMVIQNPRYQVTQFGKPVTLSCSQTLNHNVMYWYQQKSSQAPKLLFHYYDKDFNNEADTPDNFQSRRPNTSFCFLDIRSPGLGDTAMYLCATSRAPGQGSNEQFFGPGTRLTVL.

The chain uses TRBV15 and TRBJ2-1; 10 positions agree with TRBD2. This CDR3 contains 15 residues. V gave up 0 bases and J gave up 12 bases; unmatched junction bases: 8. Germline assignment: CDR1 LNHNV and CDR2 YYDKDF (reference sequence). The CDR3 region is CATSRDRLAGVVQFF. DNA for the CDR3: TGTGCCACCAGCAGAGATCGGCTAGCGGGGGTTGTGCAGTTCTTC.

The chain joins TRBV28 to TRBJ1-1; D is perhaps TRBD1 (5 bases). The CDR3 length is 15 residues. Germline CDR1 and CDR2: MDHEN and SYDVKM. Deletions cut 9 bases from V and 5 bases from J, with 22 bases between. This CDR3 is CASPPPQGGGTEAFF. The CDR3 bases are TGTGCCAGTCCCCCGCCGCAGGGCGGGGGGACTGAAGCTTTCTTT.

The chain joins TRBV4-3 to TRBJ1-6, with D unclear. CDR1 is LGHNA and CDR2 is YSLEER in the germline V gene. The CDR3 covers 15 residues. V was cut by 1 base and J by 6 bases, with 10 bases left in between. The CDR3 nucleotides read TGCGCCAGCAGCCAAGGCGAGAGGATTAATTCACCCCTCCACTTT. Translated, it gives CASSQGERINSPLHF.

V usage is TRBV10-3 and J usage is TRBJ2-5, with TRBD2 as a possible D gene (6 bases). The J call may be faulty, since TRBJ2-7 better matches the DNA end. The germline gives CDR1 ENHRY, CDR2 SYGVKD. The CDR3 covers 12 residues. In DNA form, the CDR3 reads TGTGCCACAAGCGGGTGGTTATACGAGCAGTACTTC. This sequence encodes CATSGWLYEQYF.

Many counts were recorded for this clone. This rearrangement joins TRBV28 to TRBJ2-7; D is perhaps TRBD2 (6 bases). Trimming stripped 4 bases from V and 3 bases from J, with 13 bases between. CDR1 is MDHEN, CDR2 SYDVKM, per germline. The CDR3 runs to 14 residues. For the CDR3, the DNA is TGTGCCAGCAGTTCCCCGGGTAGCGGCTACGAGCAGTACTTC. As protein: CASSSPGSGYEQYF. Supplemented by reference TRBV28 and TRBJ2-7, the full variable domain reads DVKVTQSSRYLVKRTGEKVFLECVQDMDHENMFWYRQDPGLGLRLIYFSYDVKMKEKGDIPEGYSVSREKKERFSLILESASTNQTSMYLCASSSPGSGYEQYFGPGTRLTVT.

This clone occurred a few times. The gene calls are TRBV9 and TRBJ2-7, with TRBD2 matching 9 bases. Germline lookup yields CDR1 SGDLS and CDR2 YYNGEE. CDR3 size: 16 residues. The ends lost 4 bases at V and 1 base at J; junction bases unmatched: 9. The CDR3 reads CASSPSSGTTSYEQYF. CDR3 sequence (DNA): TGTGCCAGCAGCCCCTCTAGCGGGACTACTTCCTACGAGCAGTACTTC.

This chain links TRBV9 with TRBJ2-1, with 10 bases lining up with TRBD2. The germline V gene encodes CDR1 SGDLS and CDR2 YYNGEE. With V trimmed by 1 base and J by 5 bases, 6 bases remained unmatched. The CDR3 covers 16 residues. The CDR3 DNA reads as TGTGCCAGCAGCGTACTAGGAGGGACTAGCGACAATGAGCAGTTCTTC. Protein sequence: CASSVLGGTSDNEQFF.

This clone occurred a few times. The V call is TRBV2, the J call TRBJ1-5; D gene ambiguous. This CDR3 spans 14 amino acids. Germline CDR1 SNHLY, CDR2 FYNNEI. The V end lost 8 bases, the J end lost 9 bases, and 20 bases lay between the germline ends. CDR3 sequence reads: CASSTDPNAGPQHF. In DNA form, the CDR3 reads TGTGCCAGCTCCACAGACCCAAACGCCGGGCCCCAGCATTTT.

This clone has just a few counts. Other DNA sequences of this sample code for an identical CDR3. The chain uses TRBV2 and TRBJ1-1, with D perhaps TRBD1 (5 bases). Looked up from germline, CDR1 is SNHLY and CDR2 is FYNNEI. Trimming took off 6 bases at V and 1 base at J, with 9 bases between the two ends. The CDR3 runs to 13 residues. CDR3: CASRETENTEAFF. The CDR3 DNA sequence: TGTGCCAGCAGGGAGACAGAGAACACTGAAGCTTTCTTT.

CDR3 sequence reads: CASSGTAISNQPQHF. The CDR3 DNA follows: TGTGCCAGCAGTGGGACAGCTATTAGCAATCAGCCCCAGCATTTT. The genes are TRBV2 and TRBJ1-5; D may be TRBD1 (6 bases). Germline V gives CDR1 SNHLY, CDR2 FYNNEI. Between the trimmed V and J ends, which lost 4 bases and 0 bases, there was a span of 10 bases. The CDR3 sequence is 15 residues long.

This clone came up many times. This chain joins TRBV5-4 and TRBJ2-3; D is perhaps TRBD2 (5 bases). CDR1 and CDR2 (germline): SGHNT, YYREEE (reference sequence). Trimming stripped 0 bases from V and 1 base from J, with 9 bases between. CDR3 length: 15 amino acids. The CDR3 coding sequence is TGTGCCAGCAGCTTGGCCTCAGCGGGCACAGATACGCAGTATTTT. It specifies CASSLASAGTDTQYF. Variable domain in full (rest from reference TRBV5-4 and TRBJ2-3): ETGVTQSPTHLIKTRGQQVTLRCSSQSGHNTVSWYQQALGQGPQFIFQYYREEENGRGNFPPRFSGLQFPNYSSELNVNALELDDSALYLCASSLASAGTDTQYFGPGTRLTVL.